The 23 T cell receptor beta chains given below trace back to one sample, sequenced in a study of graft-versus-host responses after intestinal transplantation. Clones were sequenced by immunoSEQ multiplex PCR, and TCRdb holds only the in-frame ones, with some missing. The data show roughly 110,000 clones, with roughly 90% seen just once and less than 0.85% held by the top ten. Antigens of these TCRs are unknown. The source was unstimulated CD4+ T cells sorted from spleen or lymph node cells, collected before transplant. The receptors were gathered from a human donor who was the organ donor for an intestinal transplant.

The chain is built from TRBV7-2 and TRBJ1-6, with D maybe TRBD1 (5 bases). The V gene's germline CDR1 is SGHTA and CDR2 FQGNSA. The CDR3 contains 11 residues. Trimming took off 9 bases at V and 10 bases at J, with 10 bases between the two ends. This chain's CDR3 is CASSGSSPLHF. The CDR3 DNA follows: TGTGCCAGTTCAGGGAGCTCACCCCTCCACTTT.

This chain joins TRBV18 and TRBJ2-7; D call uncertain. The CDR3 has 13 amino acids. Deletions cut 6 bases from V and 3 bases from J, with 12 bases between. Per germline, CDR1 KGHSH and CDR2 LQKENI. This CDR3 is CASSSYDGYEQYF. The CDR3 DNA reads as TGTGCCAGCTCCTCGTATGACGGCTACGAGCAGTACTTC.

With regard to this clone: The junction differs from germline at one of its ends, possibly a read error. The chain is built from TRBV4-1 and TRBJ1-2, with TRBD1 identical over 9 bases. The germline CDR1 and CDR2 sequences are MGHRA and YSYEKL. The CDR3 runs to 15 residues. The CDR3 spells CVSSQGATGGYGYTF. CDR3 DNA sequence: TGCGTCAGCAGCCAGGGCGCGACAGGGGGCTATGGCTACACCTTC.

The V and J genes are TRBV5-1 and TRBJ2-1; 7 bases line up with TRBD2. CDR3 length: 16 amino acids. V lost 0 bases, J lost 6 bases, and 9 bases stayed unmatched. The germline CDR1 and CDR2 sequences are SGHRS and YFSETQ. CDR3: CASSLGPTSAFNEQFF. The CDR3 region has the DNA TGCGCCAGCAGCTTGGGACCCACTAGCGCCTTCAATGAGCAGTTCTTC.

The V call is TRBV10-3, the J call TRBJ2-5; D might be TRBD2 (6 bases). Per the germline V gene, CDR1 is ENHRY and CDR2 is SYGVKD. Trimming left V 3 bases short and J 1 base short, with 12 bases between. The CDR3 consists of 15 residues. The CDR3 sequence is CAISDSGLLQETQYF. DNA of the CDR3: TGTGCCATCAGTGATTCGGGACTTCTCCAAGAGACCCAGTACTTC.

The rearrangement joins TRBV6-1 to TRBJ2-4, with TRBD2 identical over 8 bases. This CDR3 has 15 residues. Germline values: CDR1 MNHNS, CDR2 SASEGT. The J segment lost 1 base and the V segment lost 8 bases, leaving 7 bases of the junction unmatched. Here the CDR3 DNA reads TGTGCCAGCCGAGCCTTAGCGGGGGCCAAAAACATTCAGTACTTC. The encoded protein is CASRALAGAKNIQYF.

This clone was seen only once. The chain joins TRBV9 to TRBJ2-6; D is unclear. The V end was cut by 0 bases, the J end by 0 bases, with 22 bases between. Germline V gene sequence: CDR1 SGDLS, CDR2 YYNGEE. The CDR3 spans 21 residues. CDR3 DNA: TGTGCCAGCAGCGTAGGAAAATTGGGTTGGAGCGCCAGCTCTGGGGCCAACGTCCTGACTTTC. Protein: CASSVGKLGWSASSGANVLTF.

This chain uses TRBV7-9 with TRBJ1-4; 7 bases are shared with TRBD1. Per germline, CDR1 SEHNR and CDR2 FQNEAQ (reference sequence). The ends lost 3 bases at V and 2 bases at J; junction bases unmatched: 12. This CDR3 region has 18 residues. CDR3 sequence: CASSLPPTGWSTNEKLFF. For the CDR3, the DNA is TGTGCCAGCAGCTTGCCCCCGACAGGGTGGTCGACTAATGAAAAACTGTTTTTT.

The chain uses TRBV7-7 and TRBJ2-5, with D possibly TRBD1 on 5 matching bases. V lost 5 bases and J lost 3, with 10 bases in between. CDR1 and CDR2 from the germline V gene are SSHAT and FNYEAQ (reference sequence). The CDR3 is 13 amino acids. The chain's CDR3 is CASSNDREETQYF. DNA of the CDR3: TGTGCCAGCAGCAATGACAGAGAAGAGACCCAGTACTTC.

The rearrangement uses TRBV12-5 and TRBJ2-4; a weak D match, TRBD1 (5 bases). The V and J ends lost 1 base and 2 bases respectively, with 12 bases between them. Per the germline V gene, CDR1 is LGHNT and CDR2 is FRNRAP. This CDR3 is 16 amino acids long. The CDR3 protein is CASGLAITGTKNIQYF. The CDR3, as DNA: TGTGCTAGTGGTTTGGCGATAACAGGTACCAAAAACATTCAGTACTTC.

The gene calls are TRBV6-1 and TRBJ1-3; D unclear. The CDR3 runs 14 residues. V lost 6 bases to trimming and J lost 4 bases, with 13 bases between them. The germline gives CDR1 MNHNS, CDR2 SASEGT. In nucleotides, the CDR3 is TGTGCCAGCAGGCAAGATCCAACGGGAAACACCATATATTTT. Its translation: CASRQDPTGNTIYF.

The rearrangement joins TRBV5-1 to TRBJ2-1; 10 nucleotides align to TRBD2. Germline CDR1 is SGHRS and CDR2 is YFSETQ. The CDR3 has 14 amino acids. V lost 0 bases, J lost 6 bases, and 0 bases stayed unmatched. This CDR3 reads CASSLGLAGNEQFF. In nucleotides, the CDR3 is TGCGCCAGCAGCTTGGGACTAGCGGGCAATGAGCAGTTCTTC.

This clone occurred once. The chain is built from TRBV27 and TRBJ1-6; the D gene is possibly TRBD1 (6 bases). The CDR3 has 15 residues. Germline V lookup: CDR1 MNHEY, CDR2 SMNVEV (reference sequence). V gave up 6 bases and J gave up 2 bases, with 11 bases separating them. CDR3 amino acids: CASSYRAPYNSPLHF. CDR3 nucleotides: TGTGCCAGCAGCTACAGGGCTCCCTATAATTCACCCCTCCACTTT.

The rearrangement links TRBV9 to TRBJ1-5; D not certain. This CDR3 comprises 14 residues. V dropped 5 bases and J dropped 6 bases, with 15 bases sitting between them. In germline, CDR1 is SGDLS, CDR2 YYNGEE. Here the CDR3 reads CASSDTPGRQPQHF. CDR3 coding DNA: TGTGCCAGCAGTGATACACCGGGTCGTCAGCCCCAGCATTTT. Looking up the rest from reference TRBV9 and TRBJ1-5 gives the full variable domain: DSGVTQTPKHLITATGQRVTLRCSPRSGDLSVYWYQQSLDQGLQFLIQYYNGEERAKGNILERFSAQQFPDLHSELNLSSLELGDSALYFCASSDTPGRQPQHFGDGTRLSIL.

The V call is TRBV5-4, the J call TRBJ1-2, with TRBD1 matching 9 bases. Germline CDR1 is SGHNT and CDR2 is YYREEE (reference sequence). The CDR3 runs 16 residues. V shed 5 bases and J 8 bases; nucleotides not matched to a gene: 16. Written as DNA, the CDR3 is TGTGCCAGCAGTTTACAGGGGGCTACGAGTCCGAGGGGCTACACCTTC. Translating gives CASSLQGATSPRGYTF. Together with reference TRBV5-4 and TRBJ1-2, the CDR3 gives the full variable domain: ETGVTQSPTHLIKTRGQQVTLRCSSQSGHNTVSWYQQALGQGPQFIFQYYREEENGRGNFPPRFSGLQFPNYSSELNVNALELDDSALYLCASSLQGATSPRGYTFGSGTRLTVV.

The rearrangement uses TRBV6-5 and TRBJ1-6; D unclear. Germline CDR1 reads MNHEY; CDR2 reads SVGAGI. Trimming cost V 0 bases and J 6 bases, with 9 bases left between them. CDR3 length equals 15 residues. CDR3 region: CASSYSVSLNSPLHF. DNA of the CDR3: TGTGCCAGCAGTTACTCTGTGTCACTTAATTCACCCCTCCACTTT.

The rearrangement links TRBV2 to TRBJ2-3; D is unresolved. The V gene lost 6 bases and the J gene lost 4 bases, with 20 bases spanning the gap. CDR1 is SNHLY, CDR2 FYNNEI, per germline. CDR3 length: 16 amino acids. CDR3 sequence reads: CASSFQARVIPDTQYF. CDR3 coding DNA: TGTGCCAGCAGCTTCCAGGCCCGAGTTATACCAGATACGCAGTATTTT.

This chain connects TRBV30 to TRBJ1-3, with a possible D match to TRBD1 (6 bases). In germline, CDR1 is GTSNPN, CDR2 SVGIG (reference sequence). This CDR3 contains 13 residues. V was trimmed by 5 bases and J by 0 bases, leaving 8 bases between them. The CDR3 nucleotides read TGTGCCTGGGGACAGTCCTCTGGAAACACCATATATTTT. It codes for CAWGQSSGNTIYF.

The chain recombines TRBV15 with TRBJ2-3; D tentatively reads TRBD1 or TRBD2 (5 bases each). This CDR3 spans 14 amino acids. The germline V gene has CDR1 LNHNV and CDR2 YYDKDF (reference sequence). Deletions cut 3 bases from V and 3 bases from J, with 10 bases between. The CDR3 sequence is CATSSFRETDTQYF. DNA of the CDR3: TGTGCCACCAGCAGCTTCAGGGAGACAGATACGCAGTATTTT.

The chain uses TRBV6-5 and TRBJ2-1; maybe TRBD1 (5 bases). Germline CDR1 is MNHEY and CDR2 is SVGAGI. This CDR3 contains 13 residues. The germline V and J ends were trimmed by 5 bases and 5 bases, with 10 bases remaining between them. Written as DNA, the CDR3 is TGTGCCAGCAGTAGAATAGGGGACAATGAGCAGTTCTTC. It is translated as CASSRIGDNEQFF.

The V gene is TRBV5-4, the J gene TRBJ2-7; D is ambiguous. The CDR3 consists of 13 residues. Germline CDR1 is SGHNT and CDR2 is YYREEE (reference sequence). Trimming removed 5 bases from V and 2 bases from J, with 11 bases in between. The CDR3, as DNA: TGTGCCAGCAGTTACGACCTGACCTACGAGCAGTACTTC. Its translation is CASSYDLTYEQYF. The whole variable domain, remainder taken from reference TRBV5-4 and TRBJ2-7, is ETGVTQSPTHLIKTRGQQVTLRCSSQSGHNTVSWYQQALGQGPQFIFQYYREEENGRGNFPPRFSGLQFPNYSSELNVNALELDDSALYLCASSYDLTYEQYFGPGTRLTVT.

The V and J genes are TRBV5-1 and TRBJ2-7; a possible D gene is TRBD1 (6 bases). This CDR3 region has 13 residues. Germline V CDR1 and CDR2: SGHRS, YFSETQ. V was pared by 2 bases and J by 2 bases, with 8 bases between. The CDR3 here is CASSFKGAYEQYF. In DNA, the CDR3 is TGCGCCAGCAGCTTTAAGGGGGCCTACGAGCAGTACTTC.

The V call is TRBV6-6, the J call TRBJ2-2; tentatively, D is TRBD1 or TRBD2 (5 bases each). Trimming pared 4 bases from V and 0 bases from J, leaving 9 bases between. Germline V gene sequence: CDR1 MNHNY, CDR2 SVGAGI (reference sequence). This CDR3 has 15 amino acids. The CDR3: CASSSGTANTGELFF. For the CDR3, the DNA is TGTGCCAGCAGTTCCGGGACGGCGAACACCGGGGAGCTGTTTTTT.